One TCR beta chain is described in this entry. This sample is part of a study of blood T cell repertoires in COVID-19. Here immunoSEQ multiplex PCR was the method, and the copy in TCRdb shows in-frame clones only, minus some. In the table there are roughly 150,000 clones, approximately 79% of which are singletons. J was trimmed by 5 bases and V by 7 bases; bases with no gene match: 5. Germline V lookup: CDR1 SNHLY, CDR2 FYNNEI. The CDR3 runs 14 residues. Participants were aged about 18 to 100 years from around 26 US areas. This receptor was identified in a woman in her sixties or seventies in a cohort exposed to, infected with or recovered from COVID-19 (not recorded which). This chain joins TRBV2 and TRBJ2-2; TRBD2 matches at 9 bases. Material for sequencing was PBMCs or T cells enriched from blood (not recorded which). In DNA form, the CDR3 reads TGTGCCAGCAAGGGGCTAGCGGGGACCGGGGAGCTGTTTTTT. Its protein is CASKGLAGTGELFF. The full variable domain, in which reference TRBV2 and TRBJ2-2 provide the parts outside the CDR3, is EPEVTQTPSHQVTQMGQEVILRCVPISNHLYFYWYRQILGQKVEFLVSFYNNEISEKSEIFDDQFSVERPDGSNFTLKIRSTKLEDSAMYFCASKGLAGTGELFFGEGSRLTVL.